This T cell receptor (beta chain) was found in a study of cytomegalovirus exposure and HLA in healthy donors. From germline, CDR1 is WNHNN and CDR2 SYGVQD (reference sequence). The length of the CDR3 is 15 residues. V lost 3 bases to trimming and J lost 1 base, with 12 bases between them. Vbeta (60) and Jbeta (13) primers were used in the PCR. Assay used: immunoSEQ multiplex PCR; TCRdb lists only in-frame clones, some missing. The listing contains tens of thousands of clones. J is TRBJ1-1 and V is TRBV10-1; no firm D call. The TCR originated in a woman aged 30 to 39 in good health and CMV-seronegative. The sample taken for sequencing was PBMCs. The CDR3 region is CASSDPVSGNTEAFF. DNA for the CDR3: TGCGCCAGCAGTGACCCGGTGAGTGGGAACACTGAAGCTTTCTTT.